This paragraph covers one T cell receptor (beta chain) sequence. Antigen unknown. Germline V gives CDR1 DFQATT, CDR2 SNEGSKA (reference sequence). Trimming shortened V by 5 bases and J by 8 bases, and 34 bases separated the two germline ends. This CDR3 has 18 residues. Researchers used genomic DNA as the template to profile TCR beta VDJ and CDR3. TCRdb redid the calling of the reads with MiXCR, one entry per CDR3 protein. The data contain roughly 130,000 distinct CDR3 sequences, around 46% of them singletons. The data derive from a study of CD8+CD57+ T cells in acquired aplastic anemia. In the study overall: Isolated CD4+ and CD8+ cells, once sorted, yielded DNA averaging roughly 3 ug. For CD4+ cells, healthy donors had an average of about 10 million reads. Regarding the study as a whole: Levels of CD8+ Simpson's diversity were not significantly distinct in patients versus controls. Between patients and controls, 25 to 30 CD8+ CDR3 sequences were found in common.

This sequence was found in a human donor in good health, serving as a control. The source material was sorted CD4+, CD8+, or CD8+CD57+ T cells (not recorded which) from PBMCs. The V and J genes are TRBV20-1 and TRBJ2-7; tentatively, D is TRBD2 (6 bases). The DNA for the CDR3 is TGCAGTGCTGGAGGCTGGCAAATCTCCGGGGGTACAACACAACAGCAGTACTTC. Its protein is CSAGGWQISGGTTQQQYF.